The 2 T cell receptor beta chains given below trace back to one sample, sequenced in a study of identical twins. In TCRdb, the 5' RACE reads were re-called with MiXCR into one record per CDR3 protein. This table has more than 350,000 distinct CDR3 sequences, roughly 9% appearing once. Sequenced sample: naive T cells sorted from blood. The receptors shown here come from a woman aged 50 to 60 in good health.

Ten or more counts support this clonotype. The chain uses TRBV20-1 and TRBJ2-7; 7 nucleotides match TRBD2. This CDR3 is built from 14 residues. The junction had 11 bases not matched to a gene; V was cut back by 6 bases and J by 3 bases. Germline CDR1 and CDR2: DFQATT and SNEGSKA (reference sequence). The CDR3 reads CSAAPGREFYEQYF. The CDR3 coding sequence is TGCAGTGCAGCCCCGGGGCGGGAGTTCTACGAGCAGTACTTC.

The rearrangement uses TRBV7-2 and TRBJ2-6, with D uncertain. CDR1 is SGHTA and CDR2 is FQGNSA in the germline V gene. The length of the CDR3 is 16 residues. V was clipped by 1 base and J by 2 bases, with 9 bases between them. CDR3 amino acids: CASSLVRPAGANVLTF. DNA of the CDR3: TGTGCCAGCAGCTTAGTCCGGCCCGCTGGGGCCAACGTCCTGACTTTC.